Each of the 21 T cell receptor beta chains below was sequenced from the same sample in a study of shared clonotypes between healthy human individuals. Profiling relied on immunoSEQ multiplex PCR, and the TCRdb table lists in-frame clones only, not all of them. The data contain 2 million to 3 million clones, approximately 93% of them singletons. The sequenced material came from naive CD4+ T cells from PBMCs. Specified subset: CD45RA+ positively selected. The receptors come from a man in his late teens or twenties in good health. Some clones in this sample may be carry-over from other donors' samples.

The chain is built from TRBV5-1 and TRBJ2-2, with 7 positions matching TRBD1. Germline assignment: CDR1 SGHRS and CDR2 YFSETQ. This CDR3 is 16 amino acids long. With V trimmed by 5 bases and J by 5 bases, 12 bases remained unmatched. CDR3 DNA: TGCGCCAGCAGTCTCCACAGGGGCGATGGAACCGGGGAGCTGTTTTTT. It is translated as CASSLHRGDGTGELFF.

The J gene is TRBJ2-7, the V gene TRBV11-3; no definite D call. This CDR3 is built from 15 residues. The ends were cut back, 1 base at V and 3 bases at J, with 13 bases in the middle. Germline assignment: CDR1 SGHNT and CDR2 YENEEA. DNA for the CDR3: TGTGCCAGCAGCTTAGGGGGAATTGGCGGCTACGAGCAGTACTTC. Translating it yields CASSLGGIGGYEQYF.

Here the CDR3 reads CASSILQGADEKLFF. For the CDR3, the DNA is TGCGCCAGCAGCATACTACAGGGGGCAGATGAAAAACTGTTTTTT. The chain joins TRBV5-1 to TRBJ1-4; 9 nucleotides agree with TRBD1. Germline CDR1 reads SGHRS; CDR2 reads YFSETQ. This CDR3 is built from 15 residues. V lost 4 bases and J lost 6; bases outside the gene matches: 7. The full variable domain, in which reference TRBV5-1 and TRBJ1-4 provide the parts outside the CDR3, is KAGVTQTPRYLIKTRGQQVTLSCSPISGHRSVSWYQQTPGQGLQFLFEYFSETQRNKGNFPGRFSGRQFSNSRSEMNVSTLELGDSALYLCASSILQGADEKLFFGSGTQLSVL.

This clone is a singleton in its sample. V is TRBV10-2 and J is TRBJ2-6; tentative D call: TRBD1 (5 bases). Germline V gives CDR1 WSHSY, CDR2 SAAADI. Trimming cost V 7 bases and J 0 bases, with 19 bases left between them. The CDR3 totals 18 residues. The CDR3 sequence: CASMRWLTGVSGANVLTF. As DNA, the CDR3 is TGCGCCAGCATGCGGTGGCTTACAGGCGTCTCTGGGGCCAACGTCCTGACTTTC.

The V gene is TRBV5-1, the J gene TRBJ2-5; 8 bases fit TRBD1. J was trimmed by 2 bases and V by 3 bases; bases with no gene match: 6. The germline V gene has CDR1 SGHRS and CDR2 YFSETQ. This CDR3 comprises 15 residues. Here the CDR3 reads CASSWGYRGQETQYF. The CDR3 nucleotides are TGCGCCAGCAGCTGGGGTTACAGGGGGCAAGAGACCCAGTACTTC.

This chain joins TRBV6-4 and TRBJ2-2; 15 bases align to TRBD2. Germline values: CDR1 MRHNA, CDR2 SNTAGT. This CDR3 has 20 residues. With 6 bases clipped from V and 6 bases from J, the junction kept 17 bases outside the gene matches. The CDR3 DNA sequence: TGTGCCAGCAGCCGGGATCCCGGACTAGCGGGAGGGCGGTCGCCCGGGGAGCTGTTTTTT. Its protein is CASSRDPGLAGGRSPGELFF.

The rearrangement joins TRBV19 to TRBJ2-5; 9 nucleotides align to TRBD1. Trimming removed 6 bases from V and 9 bases from J; junction bases left unmatched: 11. The CDR3 sequence is 14 residues long. From germline, CDR1 is LNHDA and CDR2 SQIVND (reference sequence). In DNA form, the CDR3 reads TGTGCCAGTAGGGGCACCGGGACAGGGAGGGCCCAGTACTTC. Amino acid sequence: CASRGTGTGRAQYF.

The chain combines TRBV28 with TRBJ2-2; TRBD2 aligns across 9 bases. Germline trimming cut 7 bases from V and 7 bases from J; bases unmatched to any gene: 16. The length of the CDR3 is 17 residues. Germline V CDR1 and CDR2: MDHEN, SYDVKM. The DNA for the CDR3 is TGTGCCAGCACCCCCGGGGGGGCTAGCGGGGAGGTCGGGGAGCTGTTTTTT. As protein: CASTPGGASGEVGELFF.

This clone was observed once. V is TRBV27 and J is TRBJ1-5; 9 nucleotides line up with TRBD1. The V segment lost 8 bases and the J segment 6 bases; nucleotides outside the gene matches: 8. Germline V lookup: CDR1 MNHEY, CDR2 SMNVEV (reference sequence). The CDR3 runs 14 residues. The CDR3 region has the DNA TGTGCCAGCCGTGGGACAGGGCTGGCTCAGCCCCAGCATTTT. It yields the protein CASRGTGLAQPQHF.

V is TRBV20-1 and J is TRBJ2-1; D is unclear. Germline CDR1 DFQATT, CDR2 SNEGSKA (reference sequence). This CDR3 contains 11 residues. Trimming left V 6 bases short and J 3 bases short, with 6 bases between. CDR3 in amino acids: CSASDYNEQFF. The DNA of the CDR3 is TGCAGTGCCTCGGACTACAATGAGCAGTTCTTC.

The rearrangement joins TRBV29-1 to TRBJ2-7, with D possibly called TRBD1 or TRBD2 (5 bases each). Germline CDR1 reads SQVTM; CDR2 reads ANQGSEA. Trimming removed 7 bases from V and 7 bases from J, with 11 bases in between. The length of the CDR3 is 10 residues. The DNA for the CDR3 is TGCAGCGCCCGAGGGGCGGAGCAGTACTTC. Translation: CSARGAEQYF.

The chain combines TRBV19 with TRBJ1-4; maybe TRBD1 (5 bases). Germline V lookup: CDR1 LNHDA, CDR2 SQIVND (reference sequence). The CDR3 extends over 12 amino acids. The V and J ends lost 5 bases and 5 bases respectively, with 6 bases between them. In DNA form, the CDR3 reads TGTGCCAGTAGTGACAGCAATGAAAAACTGTTTTTT. Translating it yields CASSDSNEKLFF.

This clone was counted only a few times. The chain joins TRBV2 to TRBJ1-1; D is unclear. Per germline, CDR1 SNHLY and CDR2 FYNNEI. V lost 8 bases, J lost 10 bases, and 14 bases lay in between. The length of the CDR3 is 11 residues. The CDR3 sequence is CASGNPLVAFF. The CDR3 coding sequence is TGTGCCAGCGGAAACCCTCTGGTAGCTTTCTTT. The entire variable domain, with the rest obtained from reference TRBV2 and TRBJ1-1, is as follows: EPEVTQTPSHQVTQMGQEVILRCVPISNHLYFYWYRQILGQKVEFLVSFYNNEISEKSEIFDDQFSVERPDGSNFTLKIRSTKLEDSAMYFCASGNPLVAFFGQGTRLTVV.

This clone has only one observation. The chain links TRBV30 to TRBJ1-3; the D is unclear. The CDR3 extends over 12 amino acids. In germline, CDR1 is GTSNPN, CDR2 SVGIG (reference sequence). V was trimmed by 0 bases and J by 14 bases, leaving 14 bases between them. The CDR3 loop reads CAWSVPLGPLYF. In nucleotides, the CDR3 is TGTGCCTGGAGTGTACCCCTCGGTCCGCTATATTTT.

The chain has TRBV6-1 and TRBJ1-3; 11 nucleotides agree with TRBD1. V was pared by 6 bases and J by 3 bases, with 4 bases of the junction left unmatched. From germline, CDR1 is MNHNS and CDR2 SASEGT. The CDR3 runs 15 residues. CDR3 sequence reads: CASSGQGAGGNTIYF. Here the CDR3 DNA reads TGTGCCAGCAGCGGACAGGGGGCTGGTGGAAACACCATATATTTT.

The CDR3 here is CAARPSGRFSYEQYF. CDR3 in DNA: TGTGCCGCCCGGCCGAGCGGGAGGTTCTCCTACGAGCAGTACTTC. V and J are TRBV6-5 and TRBJ2-7; 9 bases align to TRBD2. CDR3 length: 15 amino acids. In germline, CDR1 is MNHEY, CDR2 SVGAGI. The J segment lost 0 bases and the V segment lost 11 bases, leaving 11 bases of the junction unmatched.

This CDR3 is CASSPGTGGFNEQFF. In DNA form, the CDR3 reads TGTGCCAGCAGCCCCGGGACAGGGGGCTTCAATGAGCAGTTCTTC. The chain joins TRBV11-3 to TRBJ2-1, with 12 bases lining up with TRBD1. CDR1 is SGHNT, CDR2 YENEEA, per germline. The CDR3 contains 15 residues. V gave up 5 bases and J gave up 6 bases; unmatched junction bases: 5.

This chain connects TRBV13 to TRBJ2-4; 10 nucleotides align to TRBD1. The V gene's germline CDR1 is PRHDT and CDR2 FYEKMQ (reference sequence). This CDR3 has 18 residues. J was trimmed by 1 base and V by 3 bases; bases with no gene match: 9. As DNA, the CDR3 is TGTGCCAGCAGCTTTGGGACAGGGGTTCGGGCGGCCAAAAACATTCAGTACTTC. Encoded protein: CASSFGTGVRAAKNIQYF.

V usage is TRBV7-2 and J usage is TRBJ2-7; 12 positions agree with TRBD1. CDR1 and CDR2 (germline): SGHTA, FQGNSA. The CDR3 is 15 amino acids. Germline trimming cut 6 bases from V and 3 bases from J; bases unmatched to any gene: 6. DNA for the CDR3: TGTGCCAGCAGTTGGGGGACAGGGGGCTTCTACGAGCAGTACTTC. It is translated as CASSWGTGGFYEQYF.

The CDR3 is CASSLEGPVLYGYTF. CDR3 sequence (DNA): TGTGCCAGCAGCTTAGAAGGTCCAGTCCTCTATGGCTACACCTTC. The rearrangement links TRBV11-3 to TRBJ1-2; no clear D gene. CDR1 is SGHNT and CDR2 is YENEEA in the germline V gene. Deletions cut 0 bases from V and 4 bases from J, with 12 bases between. This CDR3 has 15 residues.

This chain joins TRBV29-1 and TRBJ2-1; TRBD2 agrees at 7 bases. Germline CDR1 reads SQVTM; CDR2 reads ANQGSEA. The CDR3 runs 13 residues. V trimming: 3 bases; J trimming: 3 bases; junction bases outside the gene matches: 2. CDR3 DNA sequence: TGCAGCGTTGAGCGGGAGATCTACAATGAGCAGTTCTTC. This translates into CSVEREIYNEQFF.